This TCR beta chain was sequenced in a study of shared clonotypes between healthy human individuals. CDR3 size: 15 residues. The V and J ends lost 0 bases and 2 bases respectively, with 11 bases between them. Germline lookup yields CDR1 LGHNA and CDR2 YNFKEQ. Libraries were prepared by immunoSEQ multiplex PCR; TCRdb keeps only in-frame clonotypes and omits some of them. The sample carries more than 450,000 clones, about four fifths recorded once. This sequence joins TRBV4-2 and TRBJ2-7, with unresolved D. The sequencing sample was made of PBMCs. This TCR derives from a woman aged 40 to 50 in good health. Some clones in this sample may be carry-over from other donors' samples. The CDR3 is CASSQEQRPAYEQYF. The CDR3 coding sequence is TGTGCCAGCAGCCAAGAGCAAAGGCCGGCCTACGAGCAGTACTTC.